These 24 T cell receptor beta chains share one sample of origin, sequenced in a study of shared clonotypes between healthy human individuals. Only in-frame clones appear in the TCRdb table, and some are missing; sequencing was by immunoSEQ multiplex PCR. This table holds roughly 2.2 million clones, roughly 90% found once. The sequencing sample was made of naive CD4+ T cells from PBMCs. This sample's subset: CD45RA+ positively selected. These receptors came from a young man in good health. Some clones in this sample may be carry-over from other donors' samples.

DNA for the CDR3: TGTGCCTGGAGGGGGACAGGGACCAGCGGCTACACCTTC. Translated, it gives CAWRGTGTSGYTF. The chain carries TRBV30 and TRBJ1-2; TRBD1 matches 9 bases. The CDR3 contains 13 residues. V lost 3 bases to trimming and J lost 8 bases; unmatched junction nucleotides: 7. Germline CDR1 reads GTSNPN; CDR2 reads SVGIG (reference sequence).

V is TRBV7-3 and J is TRBJ2-1; D ambiguous. Germline CDR1 and CDR2: SGHTA and FQGTGA. The V end lost 1 base, the J end lost 4 bases, and 8 bases lay between the germline ends. CDR3 length: 14 amino acids. The CDR3 DNA sequence: TGTGCCAGCAGCTTAAGGCCAGATTACAATGAGCAGTTCTTC. It translates to CASSLRPDYNEQFF.

Regarding this clone: The sample carries other DNA sequences with the same CDR3. This chain connects TRBV20-1 to TRBJ2-1; D is uncertain. The CDR3 contains 11 residues. V gave up 5 bases and J gave up 8 bases, with 10 bases separating them. The germline gives CDR1 DFQATT, CDR2 SNEGSKA (reference sequence). CDR3 sequence reads: CSAGTSDEQFF. In DNA form, the CDR3 reads TGCAGTGCTGGAACTTCGGATGAGCAGTTCTTC.

The chain recombines TRBV23-1 with TRBJ2-5, with D possibly called TRBD1 or TRBD2 (6 bases each). TRBV23-1 qualifies as an ORF whose function is uncertain. This CDR3 is 16 amino acids long. Trimming left V 1 base short and J 2 bases short, with 14 bases between. For the CDR3, the DNA is TGCGCCAGCAGTCAATGGGGGGCAGGACCGCAAGAGACCCAGTACTTC. It translates to CASSQWGAGPQETQYF.

The chain uses TRBV7-3 and TRBJ1-2, with TRBD1 as a possible D gene (5 bases). Trimming took off 0 bases at V and 6 bases at J, with 11 bases between the two ends. The CDR3 has 14 amino acids. Germline CDR1 and CDR2: SGHTA and FQGTGA. This CDR3 is CASSLTSQGHGYTF. The CDR3 region has the DNA TGTGCCAGCAGCTTAACGTCCCAGGGTCATGGCTACACCTTC.

The genes are TRBV4-3 and TRBJ1-2; D unresolved. CDR3 length: 16 residues. Trimming pared 4 bases from V and 3 bases from J, leaving 18 bases between. CDR1 and CDR2 from the germline V gene are LGHNA and YSLEER. The chain's CDR3 is CASSPKSSDRYYGYTF. Here the CDR3 DNA reads TGCGCCAGCAGCCCCAAGAGTAGCGACCGATACTATGGCTACACCTTC.

The chain combines TRBV11-2 with TRBJ2-2, with TRBD2 matching over 12 bases. The CDR3 runs 17 residues. Germline V CDR1 and CDR2: SGHAT, FQNNGV. The V and J ends lost 5 bases and 5 bases, in that order; junction bases with no gene match: 9. The CDR3 DNA follows: TGTGCCAGCAGCCCAACTCAGACTAGCGGGAGAACCGGGGAGCTGTTTTTT. It specifies CASSPTQTSGRTGELFF.

The chain joins TRBV9 to TRBJ2-2, with D perhaps matching TRBD2 (5 bases). V was shortened by 4 bases and J by 7 bases, with 14 bases between the two germline ends. The CDR3 consists of 14 residues. Germline CDR1 SGDLS, CDR2 YYNGEE. The DNA for the CDR3 is TGTGCCAGCAGCTTAAGCCGGGAAGGCGGGGAGCTGTTTTTT. Protein sequence: CASSLSREGGELFF.

The chain joins TRBV28 to TRBJ2-5, with 7 bases that match TRBD2. The CDR3 sequence is 14 residues long. CDR1 is MDHEN, CDR2 SYDVKM, per germline. V was pared by 6 bases and J by 2 bases, with 6 bases of the junction left unmatched. CDR3 amino acids: CASSRSGIQETQYF. The CDR3 bases are TGTGCCAGCAGCAGAAGCGGGATACAAGAGACCCAGTACTTC.

The chain is built from TRBV7-9 and TRBJ1-2; 7 bases align to TRBD1. V trimming: 1 base; J trimming: 7 bases; junction bases outside the gene matches: 3. The germline CDR1 and CDR2 sequences are SEHNR and FQNEAQ (reference sequence). CDR3 size: 13 residues. CDR3 amino acids: CASSLEPGGGYTF. The CDR3 nucleotides are TGTGCCAGCAGCTTAGAGCCAGGGGGTGGCTACACCTTC.

This chain uses TRBV28 with TRBJ2-3; the match to TRBD1 covers 9 bases. The CDR3 has 16 residues. Germline V gene sequence: CDR1 MDHEN, CDR2 SYDVKM. J was trimmed by 7 bases and V by 5 bases; bases with no gene match: 13. CDR3 sequence: CASSPFRGQGLNTQYF. CDR3 bases: TGTGCCAGCAGTCCCTTTAGGGGACAGGGTCTAAATACGCAGTATTTT.

This clone appeared a single time. The chain recombines TRBV7-3 with TRBJ1-1, with TRBD1 matching over 12 bases. The CDR3 sequence is 15 residues long. Looked up from germline, CDR1 is SGHTA and CDR2 is FQGTGA. The ends lost 3 bases at V and 5 bases at J; junction bases unmatched: 4. Written as DNA, the CDR3 is TGTGCCAGCAGCTTTTCGGGACAGGGGGCGACTGAAGCTTTCTTT. The encoded protein is CASSFSGQGATEAFF.

The rearrangement joins TRBV11-3 to TRBJ2-1; tentative D call: TRBD2 (6 bases). The CDR3 has 15 amino acids. V lost 4 bases to trimming and J lost 6 bases, with 16 bases between them. From germline, CDR1 is SGHNT and CDR2 YENEEA. The CDR3, as DNA: TGTGCCAGCAGCTCTAGATACCGGGGGTTCAATGAGCAGTTCTTC. Translating it yields CASSSRYRGFNEQFF.

The chain recombines TRBV9 with TRBJ2-3; D unresolved. In germline, CDR1 is SGDLS, CDR2 YYNGEE. The V gene lost 0 bases and the J gene lost 1 base, with 9 bases spanning the gap. This CDR3 spans 15 amino acids. CDR3 loop: CASSVGSVRTDTQYF. The CDR3 DNA reads as TGTGCCAGCAGCGTAGGGTCAGTTCGCACAGATACGCAGTATTTT.

This clone was counted a single time. The gene calls are TRBV7-8 and TRBJ1-2; tentatively, D is TRBD1 (6 bases). This CDR3 has 13 residues. Trimming removed 5 bases from V and 7 bases from J, with 14 bases in between. Germline CDR1 SGHVS, CDR2 FQNEAQ. The CDR3 nucleotides are TGTGCCAGCAGCGCGAGTACAGGGACTGGCTACACCTTC. Translating gives CASSASTGTGYTF. Full variable domain (remainder filled in from reference TRBV7-8 and TRBJ1-2): GAGVSQSPRYKVAKRGQDVALRCDPISGHVSLFWYQQALGQGPEFLTYFQNEAQLDKSGLPSDRFFAERPEGSVSTLKIQRTQQEDSAVYLCASSASTGTGYTFGSGTRLTVV.

The rearrangement joins TRBV18 to TRBJ1-1, with TRBD1 identical over 7 bases. There are 15 residues in the CDR3. V was pared by 1 base and J by 0 bases, with 2 bases of the junction left unmatched. Germline assignment: CDR1 KGHSH and CDR2 LQKENI. The CDR3 sequence is CASSPLGQMNTEAFF. The CDR3 DNA follows: TGTGCCAGCTCACCACTGGGACAGATGAACACTGAAGCTTTCTTT.

The chain has TRBV27 and TRBJ2-3; D gene uncertain. Trimming took 2 bases from V and 0 from J, leaving 12 bases between them. The CDR3 is made up of 16 amino acids. CDR1 MNHEY and CDR2 SMNVEV come from the germline V gene (reference sequence). CDR3 residues: CASSLMVASSTDTQYF. The CDR3 coding sequence is TGTGCCAGCAGTTTAATGGTGGCTTCTAGCACAGATACGCAGTATTTT.

This clone was observed once. The V call is TRBV6-5, the J call TRBJ1-4, with D hard to call. CDR1 is MNHEY, CDR2 SVGAGI, per germline. CDR3 length equals 14 residues. V dropped 0 bases and J dropped 6 bases, with 8 bases sitting between them. CDR3: CASSYSSLYEKLFF. In nucleotides, the CDR3 is TGTGCCAGCAGTTACTCCTCACTTTATGAAAAACTGTTTTTT.

The V call is TRBV19, the J call TRBJ2-1; TRBD1 aligns across 8 bases. V was pared by 5 bases and J by 2 bases, with 2 bases of the junction left unmatched. The CDR3 length is 14 residues. The germline V gene has CDR1 LNHDA and CDR2 SQIVND (reference sequence). CDR3 sequence reads: CASSWTGTYNEQFF. Here the CDR3 DNA reads TGTGCCAGTAGTTGGACAGGGACCTACAATGAGCAGTTCTTC.

As concerns this clone: Other DNA variants within this sample encode the same CDR3. The CDR3 coding sequence is TGTGCCAGCAGCTTGGGCCTAGCGGGAGGAGGTGAGCAGTACTTC. It translates to CASSLGLAGGGEQYF. V gene TRBV5-4 combines with J gene TRBJ2-7, with 11 bases that match TRBD2. V shed 0 bases, J shed 7 bases, and the junction held 6 bases outside the gene matches. This CDR3 is built from 15 residues. Germline V gene lookup returns CDR1 SGHNT and CDR2 YYREEE (reference sequence).

The chain couples TRBV7-9 to TRBJ1-5, with 10 bases identical to TRBD1. The CDR3 has 18 amino acids. The trim removed 5 bases at V and 1 base at J, leaving 11 bases unmatched. CDR1 is SEHNR, CDR2 FQNEAQ, per germline (reference sequence). The CDR3 region is CASSGYGTGAVSNQPQHF. CDR3 DNA: TGTGCCAGCAGCGGATACGGGACAGGGGCCGTAAGCAATCAGCCCCAGCATTTT.

The chain joins TRBV29-1 to TRBJ1-1; 9 bases align to TRBD1. This CDR3 has 13 residues. V dropped 7 bases and J dropped 6; count of bases not matched to a gene: 9. Per germline, CDR1 SQVTM and CDR2 ANQGSEA. CDR3 sequence reads: CSGVTGTGSEAFF. The CDR3, as DNA: TGCAGCGGCGTAACCGGGACAGGGTCTGAAGCTTTCTTT.

A remark on this clone: The same CDR3 can be traced to other DNA sequences in this sample. This chain connects TRBV28 to TRBJ1-2; D ambiguous. Per the germline V gene, CDR1 is MDHEN and CDR2 is SYDVKM. This CDR3 is built from 14 residues. V gave up 3 bases and J gave up 2 bases, with 10 bases separating them. The CDR3, as DNA: TGTGCCAGCAGTTTGGTGGGCCCGAACTATGGCTACACCTTC. Its translation is CASSLVGPNYGYTF.

This clone was counted between two and nine times. CDR3 protein: CASSPVVNQPQHF. CDR3 DNA sequence: TGCGCCAGCAGCCCAGTAGTTAATCAGCCCCAGCATTTT. V usage is TRBV4-1 and J usage is TRBJ1-5; D uncertain. Trimming stripped 4 bases from V and 4 bases from J, with 8 bases between. The V gene's germline CDR1 is MGHRA and CDR2 YSYEKL. There are 13 residues in the CDR3.